This T cell receptor beta chain emerged from a study of radiation and T cells in renal cell carcinoma (dated by TCRdb to 2019 to 2021). Regarding the complete study: Samples came from a clinical trial, in which primary renal cell carcinomas received 15 Gy stereotactic body radiation therapy followed by nephrectomy 4 weeks later. A total of 53 samples underwent TCR beta sequencing, made up of around 26 tumors and roughly 27 peripheral blood samples. In the 40 to 60 samples combined, about 4 million unique CDR3 nucleotide sequences were found, encoding about 2,700,000 unique CDR3 amino acid sequences.

Study-wide findings and limitations: Because the trial had a single-armed design, the trial could not examine how radiation dose or scheduling affected the TCR repertoire. An increase in top tumor clonotypes in blood was observed from baseline to 2 weeks post-radiation, followed by contraction by 4 weeks, which was taken to suggest transient expansion of tumor-resident clones. Blood repertoire dynamics were not followed beyond 4 weeks after treatment. No pretreatment tumor biopsies were available, so the baseline intratumoral presence of clonotypes could not be determined.

TCR beta libraries were generated from genomic DNA with the immunoSEQ kit, following the manufacturer's recommendations. To prepare libraries, a first multiplex PCR with proprietary primers was run, followed by a second PCR that added unique barcodes, and a bead cleanup was done after each round. A kit-provided positive control reaction and a negative control reaction were included in every sample batch. The final libraries were assessed on an Agilent 4200 TapeStation D1000 ScreenTape, pooled by volume, and quantified by qPCR. Sequencing was performed on an Illumina NextSeq500 with a MidOutput 150-cycle cartridge, and 156 Read1 and 15 Index1 cycles were run with kit custom primers. The pooled library was loaded at 1.0 pM, and approximately 18% PhiX control was spiked in. As for the original processing: The vendor-processed data were analyzed in R, and a clonotype was defined as all T cells that share the same CDR3 nucleotide sequence. In the clone abundance analyses, frequencies were normalized to the 10,000 most abundant clones in each sample. Before analysis, public T cell clones were removed, and these numbered fewer than six per sample on average. Tumor-enriched and baseline blood-enriched clonotypes were defined by at least a 32-fold difference in abundance between compartments. A beta-binomial differential abundance model was applied to find clonotypes that expanded or contracted between blood time points. Tumor-blood repertoire similarity was measured with the Baroni-Urbani and Buser coefficient, and groups were compared using two-tailed Wilcoxon tests in R. TCRdb stores this immuneACCESS table with in-frame sequences only. Part of the clones is absent; in the studies checked, under half of the shortfall reflects unresolved V genes, and no reason is known for the rest. V, J and clone size are taken as reported in that table, and D and trimming were inferred from the DNA itself. The sample table records around 70,000 clones; about four fifths of these occur just once. In total, the top ten clones hold almost 6% of the sample.

The time point label here, explained by the study, means: blood 2 weeks post-SBRT. In the paper's terms, the treatment or condition label means: 15 Gy SBRT to primary tumor, nephrectomy 4 weeks later. To follow tumor-enriched clonotypes, serial peripheral blood was collected from radiation-treated patients at baseline and at 2 weeks and 4 weeks after SBRT. Every patient had renal cell carcinoma of clear cell pathology. The QIAamp DNA Blood Mini Kit (Qiagen) was used to prepare genomic DNA for TCR sequencing. The analyses included just those samples that passed every quality control check. On this clone itself: Its antigen is not yet known. Qualities for individual bases were not recorded, and no much larger clone is one base off.

Reading the germline V gene gives CDR1 SGDLS and CDR2 YYNGEE. The CDR3 goes from the cysteine to the phenylalanine over 15 residues. Only the CDR3 DNA is retained, 45 bases long and in frame from the first base. The germline ends are 16 bases apart after V is trimmed by 4 bases and J by 4 bases. The sequences come from blood, collected from a patient whose treatment included radiotherapy and nephrectomy. The V and J segments used are TRBV9 and TRBJ2-3; TRBD2 is a possible D gene, resting on 7 matching bases. The source is a man in his sixties with renal cell carcinoma. The CDR3: CASSPWGGPADTQYF. The DNA sequence is as follows: TGTGCCAGCAGCCCCTGGGGGGGGCCGGCAGATACGCAGTATTTT.